This TCR beta chain was sequenced during a study of shared clonotypes between healthy human individuals. In the study overall: Samples came from a couple of female and a few male donors aged 18 to 49. Per donor, three plates held CD4 naive cells, three held CD4 memory, two held CD8 naive and one held CD8 memory. General study findings and limits: Clonotypes not shared had lower generation probabilities than those common to all four donors.

Execution of the assay was at deep level. Only in-frame clones appear in the TCRdb table, and some are missing; sequencing was by immunoSEQ multiplex PCR. The sample consists of approximately 640,000 clones, roughly 88% of them appearing once. Concerning this clone itself: Antigen specificity is unknown.

Germline V gene lookup returns CDR1 LNHDA and CDR2 SQIVND (reference sequence). Trimming removed 3 bases at V and 8 bases at J, with 13 bases between. This CDR3 has 13 residues. Sequenced material: memory CD8+ T cells from PBMCs. Subset reported: CD45RO+ cells pooled with CCR7-negative TemRA cells. The sequence was obtained from a man between 18 and 35 years old in good health. Some clones in this sample may be carry-over from other donors' samples. The chain is built from TRBV19 and TRBJ1-1, with no clear D. The CDR3 sequence is CASSINRMVEAFF. In nucleotides, the CDR3 is TGTGCCAGTAGTATTAACCGTATGGTGGAAGCTTTCTTT.